The 9 T cell receptor beta chains below come from one sample, sequenced in a study of PD-L1 blockade in urothelial cancer. Noted time point: peripheral blood 6 weeks after treatment start. Produced via immunoSEQ multiplex PCR; TCRdb's table is partial and in-frame only. The table has around 100,000 clones, under 95% seen once. The source material was PBMCs, sampled around atezolizumab (anti-PD-L1) treatment. These receptors all stem from a man aged 60 to 69 with urothelial cancer.

The chain employs TRBV21-1 and TRBJ1-1; no DNA check was done on the table's D call, TRBD1. TRBV21-1 is labeled a pseudogene. The CDR3 has 10 amino acids. Here the CDR3 reads CATETAWAFF. The DNA of the CDR3 is TGTGCCACCGAGACAGCGTGGGCTTTCTTT.

The genes are TRBV11-3 and TRBJ2-7; 8 bases are a match to TRBD1. The CDR3 extends over 14 amino acids. Germline loops: CDR1 SGHNT, CDR2 YENEEA. V was clipped by 7 bases and J by 5 bases; unmatched bases: 10. The CDR3 reads CASIQQGVLNEQYF. The DNA for the CDR3 is TGTGCCAGCATCCAACAGGGGGTATTAAACGAGCAGTACTTC.

This sequence joins TRBV4-3 and TRBJ1-2; 10 nucleotides agree with TRBD1. From germline, CDR1 is LGHNA and CDR2 YSLEER. After removal of 1 base from V and 7 bases from J, the junction contained 3 bases not matched to a gene. The CDR3 has 14 amino acids. The CDR3 sequence: CASSQGGTGVGYTF. CDR3 nucleotide sequence: TGCGCCAGCAGCCAAGGGGGGACAGGGGTTGGCTACACCTTC.

V usage is TRBV4-2 and J usage is TRBJ2-1; 12 nucleotides match TRBD2. This CDR3 has 13 residues. V shed 1 base and J 15 bases; nucleotides not matched to a gene: 4. Germline values: CDR1 LGHNA, CDR2 YNFKEQ. CDR3 sequence reads: CASSQASGGAGFF. The DNA for the CDR3 is TGTGCCAGCAGCCAAGCTAGCGGGGGGGCGGGGTTCTTC.

This chain joins TRBV30 and TRBJ2-7; 10 nucleotides match TRBD2. The CDR3 covers 15 residues. Germline V CDR1 and CDR2: GTSNPN, SVGIG (reference sequence). The ends lost 5 bases at V and 1 base at J; junction bases unmatched: 8. The CDR3: CAWSAGLASSYEQYF. As DNA, the CDR3 is TGTGCCTGGTCAGCGGGACTAGCGTCTTCCTACGAGCAGTACTTC.

The V and J genes are TRBV6-1 and TRBJ1-5; D is ambiguous. CDR1 and CDR2 from the germline V gene are MNHNS and SASEGT. The CDR3 length is 12 residues. V was clipped by 2 bases and J by 6 bases, with 5 bases between them. The CDR3 sequence: CASSEYLQPQHF. Here the CDR3 DNA reads TGTGCCAGCAGTGAATATCTTCAGCCCCAGCATTTT.

This clone was seen once. The chain employs TRBV2 and TRBJ2-5, with D possibly matching TRBD2 (5 bases). Trimming left V 4 bases short and J 5 bases short, with 20 bases between. The CDR3 runs to 16 residues. CDR1 is SNHLY, CDR2 FYNNEI, per germline. The CDR3 nucleotides are TGTGCCAGCAGTGCAGCGATCGCTAGCCGCTCGGAGACCCAGTACTTC. It specifies CASSAAIASRSETQYF.

The table lists this clone with many counts. The chain couples TRBV25-1 to TRBJ2-2, with 9 bases lining up with TRBD1. The CDR3 is 14 residues long. From germline, CDR1 is MGHDK and CDR2 SYGVNS. Unmatched junction bases numbered 4, after V lost 6 bases and J lost 5 bases. The CDR3 sequence is CASRGDRETGELFF. The CDR3 DNA reads TGTGCCAGCAGGGGGGACAGGGAAACCGGGGAGCTGTTTTTT.

The rearrangement joins TRBV25-1 to TRBJ1-2, with D uncertain. The length of the CDR3 is 14 residues. Germline V gene sequence: CDR1 MGHDK, CDR2 SYGVNS. With 1 base removed from V and 7 bases from J, the gap between germline ends came to 13 bases. This CDR3 reads CASSELRVGSGYTF. The CDR3 DNA sequence: TGTGCCAGCAGTGAATTACGGGTTGGGTCTGGCTACACCTTC.